The TCR beta chain under discussion was sequenced for a study of CD8 T cells in Susac syndrome. The germline V gene encodes CDR1 MDHEN and CDR2 SYDVKM. Trimming cost V 6 bases and J 5 bases; bases outside gene matches: 7. This CDR3 has 16 amino acids. The study sequenced TCR beta in blood CD8+ and CD4+ T cells. Control patients had untreated stable or active relapsing-remitting multiple sclerosis by revised McDonald criteria. Negative isolation was used for CD8+ and CD4+ T cells and FACS enrichment for TEMRA cells. RNA in amounts of roughly 0.5 to 1 ug was reverse transcribed with random hexamers. Amplification of TCR beta CDR3 spanned 54 Vbeta and 13 Jbeta via immunoSEQ multiplex PCR. TCRdb ran MiXCR on the immunoSEQ multiplex PCR reads and lists one entry per CDR3 protein. The data contain fewer than 300,000 distinct CDR3 sequences, approximately 81% of them singletons.

Sequencing used CD8+ T cells from PBMCs. This clonotype was obtained from a human donor with multiple sclerosis. This chain joins TRBV28 and TRBJ2-1; TRBD2 agrees at 13 bases. The CDR3 nucleotides are TGTGCCAGCAGACCCTACGGACTAGCGGGAGACAATGAGCAGTTCTTC. It codes for CASRPYGLAGDNEQFF. Full variable domain (missing parts from reference TRBV28 and TRBJ2-1): DVKVTQSSRYLVKRTGEKVFLECVQDMDHENMFWYRQDPGLGLRLIYFSYDVKMKEKGDIPEGYSVSREKKERFSLILESASTNQTSMYLCASRPYGLAGDNEQFFGPGTRLTVL.